This TCR beta chain stems from a study of monozygotic twins with inflammatory bowel disease. Germline V gene sequence: CDR1 SGHRS, CDR2 YFSETQ. The CDR3 sequence is 16 residues long. No DNA is given; TCRdb re-called the 5' RACE reads and lists each CDR3 protein once. The sample features some 450,000 distinct CDR3 sequences, with 2.4% in its top ten. The V call is TRBV5-1, the J call TRBJ1-1; TCRdb designates TRBD1, a call that cannot be tested without DNA. Specimen: blood. The receptor was derived from a human donor with ulcerative colitis or Crohn's disease, or a healthy co-twin of an affected twin (not recorded which). This CDR3 is CASIPSGGVSGTEAFF.